The sequence of this TCR beta chain was determined in a study of blood T cell repertoires in COVID-19. Study as a whole: The cDNA or gDNA used as material had been derived from T cells, B-cell-depleted T cells, or PBMCs.

The assay was immunoSEQ multiplex PCR, and TCRdb's table has in-frame clones only and misses some. Here the sample spans approximately 36,000 clones, 84% being singletons. Germline V gene sequence: CDR1 KGHSH, CDR2 LQKENI. V gave up 9 bases and J gave up 1 base; unmatched junction bases: 11. CDR3 length: 15 amino acids. The chain links TRBV18 to TRBJ2-7, with TRBD2 identical over 8 bases. This TCR came from a man in his 60s with COVID-19, enrolled during active disease. The specimen was peripheral blood. CDR3 region: CASRPGGGESYEQYF. The CDR3 DNA sequence: TGTGCCAGTCGACCGGGGGGGGGCGAGTCCTACGAGCAGTACTTC.